This is a list of T cell receptor beta chains from one sample in a study of cytomegalovirus exposure and HLA in healthy donors. The protocol was immunoSEQ multiplex PCR, while the TCRdb copy is restricted to in-frame clones and leaves out a portion. The sample lists about 160,000 clones, 70% to 90% occurring once. Sample: PBMCs. The receptors were sampled from a man aged 25 to 45 in good health and CMV-seropositive. CDR3s include the opening cysteine and the closing phenylalanine or tryptophan. A D gene is named only where the DNA matches it firmly. The size entry is marked missing in some rows and otherwise reads once, few, many or a size class.

>-|TRBJ2-7|TRBV9|-
CASSVAVAETYEQYF
TGTGCCAGCAGCGTAGCGGTAGCGGAAACCTACGAGCAGTACTTC
>TRBD1|TRBJ2-3|TRBV10-3|once
CATSDRDRSTDTQYF
TGTGCCACAAGCGACCGGGACAGGAGCACAGATACGCAGTATTTT
>-|TRBJ1-4|TRBV5-1|-
CASSLVGASTNEKLFF
TGCGCCAGCAGCTTGGTAGGGGCAAGCACTAATGAAAAACTGTTTTTT
>TRBD2|TRBJ2-6|TRBV7-2|-
CASSLGGLAVSGANVLTF
TGTGCCAGCAGCTTAGGAGGGCTAGCGGTCTCTGGGGCCAACGTCCTGACTTTC
>TRBD1|TRBJ1-1|TRBV2|once
CASRSDRLNTEAFF
TGTGCCAGCAGATCGGACAGGCTGAACACTGAAGCTTTCTTT
>TRBD2|TRBJ2-5|TRBV13|-
CASSLAGSQETQYF
TGTGCCAGCTCACTAGCGGGGAGTCAAGAGACCCAGTACTTC
>-|TRBJ1-4|TRBV25-1|-
CASSKQSDAEKLFF
TGTGCCAGCAGTAAACAGAGTGACGCTGAAAAACTGTTTTTT
>TRBD1|TRBJ1-5|TRBV7-8|few
CASSLAGQGANQPQHF
TGTGCCAGCAGCTTAGCGGGACAGGGGGCAAATCAGCCCCAGCATTTT
>-|TRBJ2-7|TRBV29-1|-
CSVQRGHNVGEQYF
TGCAGCGTCCAACGTGGTCACAATGTTGGCGAGCAGTACTTC
>TRBD1|TRBJ2-7|TRBV7-9|-
CASSPQTGGAAYEQYF
TGTGCCAGCAGCCCCCAGACAGGGGGCGCAGCCTACGAGCAGTACTTC
>TRBD2|TRBJ2-1|TRBV4-3|-
CASSPYSRGVDEQFF
TGCGCCAGCAGCCCCTACTCGCGGGGGGTTGATGAGCAGTTCTTC
>-|TRBJ1-2|TRBV4-1|-
CASSQDSGGKGYGYTF
TGCGCCAGCAGCCAAGACTCCGGGGGTAAAGGCTATGGCTACACCTTC
>TRBD2|TRBJ2-3|TRBV7-2|-
CASSPTLGGAGTDTQYF
TGTGCCAGCAGCCCGACACTCGGGGGGGCAGGCACAGATACGCAGTATTTT
>TRBD1|TRBJ2-3|TRBV10-3|-
CAISVGDREADTQYF
TGTGCCATCAGTGTAGGGGACAGGGAAGCAGATACGCAGTATTTT
>-|TRBJ1-1|TRBV2|-
CASGQLEAEAFF
TGTGCCAGCGGACAGCTTGAGGCTGAAGCTTTCTTT
>TRBD2|TRBJ2-5|TRBV7-3|once
CASSLSPAGGPGETQYF
TGTGCCAGCAGCTTAAGCCCAGCGGGGGGGCCCGGGGAGACCCAGTACTTC
>TRBD1|TRBJ2-7|TRBV7-9|-
CASSLGLRTGLTYEQYF
TGTGCCAGCAGCTTAGGGCTTAGGACAGGGCTCACCTACGAGCAGTACTTC
>-|TRBJ1-5|TRBV2|-
CASREEEGSQPQHF
TGTGCCAGCAGGGAAGAGGAGGGGAGTCAGCCCCAGCATTTT
>-|TRBJ2-3|TRBV14|-
CASSQAWGPQFHTQYF
TGTGCCAGCAGCCAAGCTTGGGGGCCCCAATTCCATACGCAGTATTTT
>-|TRBJ1-1|TRBV21-1|-
CASSKKGEGIEAFF
TGTGCCAGCAGCAAAAAGGGGGAGGGGATTGAAGCTTTCTTT
>-|TRBJ1-4|TRBV2|-
CASNGQLNEKLFF
TGTGCCAGCAACGGACAGCTTAATGAAAAACTGTTTTTT
>-|TRBJ2-1|TRBV10-3|-
CAISESRGSYNEQFF
TGTGCCATCAGTGAGTCCCGGGGTTCCTACAATGAGCAGTTCTTC
>-|TRBJ2-3|TRBV11-2|-
CASSLDPVHFFTDTQYF
TGTGCCAGCAGCTTAGATCCGGTCCATTTTTTCACAGATACGCAGTATTTT
>TRBD1|TRBJ1-2|TRBV2|-
CASSKDRGGGYTF
TGTGCCAGCAGTAAGGACAGGGGCGGAGGCTACACCTTC
>-|TRBJ2-2|TRBV7-9|many
CASSPQGSGELFF
TGTGCCAGCAGCCCCCAGGGGTCGGGGGAGCTGTTTTTT
>-|TRBJ1-2|TRBV7-9|-
CASSPPYLTNRVSNYGYTF
TGTGCCAGCAGCCCACCGTACCTTACAAACAGGGTGTCTAACTATGGCTACACCTTC
>TRBD1|TRBJ2-1|TRBV11-2|-
CASSSLTGGPEQFF
TGTGCCAGCAGCTCGCTGACAGGGGGCCCTGAGCAGTTCTTC
>-|TRBJ1-2|TRBV5-4|-
CASSRGGGLDYGYTF
TGTGCCAGCAGCCGGGGTGGGGGACTAGACTATGGCTACACCTTC
>-|TRBJ2-1|TRBV6-6|once
CASSYGPNEQFF
TGTGCCAGCAGTTATGGCCCTAATGAGCAGTTCTTC
>-|TRBJ1-5|TRBV7-2|-
CASSSQLQGNQPQHF
TGTGCCAGCAGTTCCCAGCTCCAGGGGAATCAGCCCCAGCATTTT
>-|TRBJ2-5|TRBV7-2|-
CASSLRSSAWETQYF
TGTGCCAGCAGCTTACGATCCAGCGCGTGGGAGACCCAGTACTTC
>-|TRBJ1-1|TRBV4-1|-
CASSQGPGNTEAFF
TGCGCCAGCAGCCAAGGTCCAGGGAACACTGAAGCTTTCTTT
>TRBD1|TRBJ1-1|TRBV19|-
CASSTTGYTEAFF
TGTGCCAGTAGTACGACAGGGTATACTGAAGCTTTCTTT
>-|TRBJ2-1|TRBV2|-
CASSEAMTGSGGQFF
TGTGCCAGCAGTGAAGCGATGACAGGCTCTGGGGGTCAGTTCTTC
>-|TRBJ2-5|TRBV5-5|once
CASTLGSIETQYF
TGTGCCAGCACCTTGGGGAGTATCGAGACCCAGTACTTC
>-|TRBJ2-5|TRBV6-1|-
CASSDIPTEYETQYF
TGTGCCAGCAGCGATATACCCACAGAATATGAGACCCAGTACTTC
>TRBD1|TRBJ1-5|TRBV27|-
CASSDRDLAQPQHF
TGTGCCAGCTCCGACAGGGACTTAGCTCAGCCCCAGCATTTT
>TRBD1|TRBJ1-1|TRBV5-8|-
CASSLGADRVNTEAFF
TGTGCCAGCAGCTTGGGGGCAGACAGGGTAAACACTGAAGCTTTCTTT
>TRBD1|TRBJ2-1|TRBV6-5|-
CAIRTGWHEQFF
TGTGCCATACGGACAGGGTGGCATGAGCAGTTCTTC
>TRBD1|TRBJ2-7|TRBV5-4|-
CASTYRGQAGYEQYF
TGTGCCAGCACCTACAGGGGGCAAGCTGGGTACGAGCAGTACTTC
>TRBD2|TRBJ2-7|TRBV4-1|-
CASSQGTSGSSYEQYF
TGCGCCAGCAGCCAAGGGACTAGCGGTTCCTCCTACGAGCAGTACTTC
>-|TRBJ2-3|TRBV11-2|-
CASSLGTYSTDTQYF
TGTGCCAGCAGCTTAGGGACTTACTCCACAGATACGCAGTATTTT
>TRBD2|TRBJ2-2|TRBV30|-
CAWSWGGGATGELFF
TGTGCCTGGAGTTGGGGCGGGGGGGCCACCGGGGAGCTGTTTTTT
>TRBD1|TRBJ2-7|TRBV10-3|-
CAISVEGQGYEQYF
TGTGCCATCAGTGTAGAGGGACAGGGCTACGAGCAGTACTTC
>-|TRBJ2-2|TRBV6-4|-
CASSVEGSNTGELFF
TGTGCCAGCAGTGTAGAGGGATCGAACACCGGGGAGCTGTTTTTT
>TRBD1|TRBJ2-7|TRBV4-3|-
CASSQGTGAGFEQYF
TGCGCCAGCAGCCAAGGGACAGGGGCGGGGTTCGAGCAGTACTTC
>-|TRBJ1-5|TRBV19|-
CASSIGAGLNQPQHF
TGTGCCAGTAGTATTGGGGCAGGGTTGAATCAGCCCCAGCATTTT
>-|TRBJ1-2|TRBV6-5|-
CASSYSPPPQAYGYTF
TGTGCCAGCAGTTACTCGCCCCCACCCCAGGCCTATGGCTACACCTTC
>-|TRBJ2-2|TRBV19|-
CADPGLSGSSAGELFF
TGTGCCGACCCGGGTTTATCGGGATCTTCCGCCGGGGAGCTGTTTTTT
>-|TRBJ2-2|TRBV5-5|once
CASSLAGGHTGELFF
TGTGCCAGCAGCTTGGCAGGAGGACACACCGGGGAGCTGTTTTTT
>TRBD2|TRBJ2-7|TRBV6-1|once
CASGGGGLFYEQYF
TGTGCCTCGGGGGGGGGCGGGCTCTTCTACGAGCAGTACTTC
>-|TRBJ1-1|TRBV6-5|-
CASSYSPSTEAFF
TGTGCCAGCAGTTACTCTCCGAGCACTGAAGCTTTCTTT
>TRBD1|TRBJ1-1|TRBV7-9|-
CASSLNTGQSEAFF
TGTGCCAGCAGCTTAAATACGGGACAGAGTGAAGCTTTCTTT